This TCR beta chain was sequenced in a study of shared clonotypes between healthy human individuals. Regarding the study as a whole: Compared with memory subsets, naive subsets generally had larger estimated richness. For naive CD4 cells, 4% to 6% of clonotypes were shared across a few donors. Unshared clonotypes carried lower generation probabilities than those common to all four donors.

Naive CD8 isolation took CD45RO-negative cells positively selected for CCR7 and excluded terminally differentiated effector memory CD45RA+ cells. It was 200 to 250 ng DNA, around 32,000 T cell genomes, that sorted-subset replicate PCRs used. The repertoire was sequenced with immunoSEQ multiplex PCR; TCRdb's copy has only in-frame clones and lacks some. This table has millions of clones, about 95% appearing once. With regard to this clone: What it recognizes is unknown.

The CDR3 length is 14 residues. The genes are TRBV21-1 and TRBJ2-4. TRBV21-1 constitutes a pseudogene. The receptor was derived from a man younger than 35 in good health. Sequenced material: naive CD8+ T cells sorted from blood. The CDR3 loop reads CASSRTSAKNIQYF. The CDR3 DNA follows: TGTGCCAGCAGCAGAACGTCGGCCAAAAACATTCAGTACTTC.